This TCR beta chain was captured in a study of regulatory T cells in long-lasting Graves disease. At least ten counts were recorded for this clonotype. Antigen specificity is unknown. Arm-PCR with iRepertoire HTBI primers amplified the CDR3 regions for these TCR beta libraries. TCRdb redid the calling of the multiplex PCR reads with MiXCR, one entry per CDR3 protein. Found here are around 420,000 distinct CDR3 sequences, around 16% of them singletons; the top ten hold around 7.6%. General study results and limits: Compared with new cases, persistent Graves' patients showed reduced TCR diversity. The study found TRBV28, TRBJ1-2 and TRBJ2-5 favored in persistent disease.

The germline CDR1 and CDR2 sequences are LNHNV and YYDKDF (reference sequence). The CDR3 contains 17 residues. Unmatched junction bases numbered 8, after V lost 1 base and J lost 1 base. The time point here: newly diagnosed GD, antithyroid drugs for less than 3 months. TCR sequences were obtained from RNA taken from PBMCs. These records were also assigned to another study, of T cells in Graves' hyperthyroidism and ophthalmopathy. That work contributes: The primer set for the first-round RT-PCR of the TCR CDR3 was HTBI.

The sequence was collected from a middle-aged woman with Graves disease. The chain couples TRBV15 to TRBJ2-7; TRBD1 aligns across 9 bases. The sample here was peripheral blood mononuclear cells (PBMCs), taken at new diagnosis, from a patient treated with antithyroid drugs. For the CDR3, the DNA is TGTGCCACCAGCAGAGGACCCCCGGACAGGGGATCCTACGAGCAGTACTTC. Translating it yields CATSRGPPDRGSYEQYF.